Below are 10 T cell receptor beta chains sequenced from a single sample in a study of blood T cell repertoires in COVID-19. The protocol was immunoSEQ multiplex PCR, while the TCRdb copy is restricted to in-frame clones and leaves out a portion. The profile covers 110,000 to 150,000 clones, with roughly three quarters appearing a single time and over 5% taken by the ten largest. The sequenced sample consisted of PBMCs or T cells enriched from blood (not recorded which). These receptors were obtained from a woman between 45 and 60 years old who had recovered from COVID-19.

The chain joins TRBV18 to TRBJ1-2; maybe TRBD1 (6 bases). V was pared by 6 bases and J by 3 bases, with 8 bases between. The CDR3 consists of 12 residues. Germline lookup yields CDR1 KGHSH and CDR2 LQKENI. CDR3 in amino acids: CASSTGYYGYTF. The CDR3 nucleotides read TGTGCCAGCTCGACAGGCTACTATGGCTACACCTTC.

This chain connects TRBV6-5 to TRBJ1-6; 9 bases are a match to TRBD1. The CDR3 sequence is 14 residues long. Losses at the gene ends were 7 bases for V and 7 bases for J; bases not matched to a gene: 5. In germline, CDR1 is MNHEY, CDR2 SVGAGI. In DNA form, the CDR3 reads TGTGCCAGCACCGTAGACAGGGGGAATTCACCCCTCCACTTT. Residues: CASTVDRGNSPLHF.

CDR3 DNA: TGTGCCTGGACAAGGGACAGCCTCTACGAGCAGTACTTC. Its translation: CAWTRDSLYEQYF. The V gene is TRBV30, the J gene TRBJ2-7, with 7 nucleotides matching TRBD1. CDR1 and CDR2 (germline): GTSNPN, SVGIG (reference sequence). CDR3 size: 13 residues. With 4 bases clipped from V and 3 bases from J, the junction kept 6 bases outside the gene matches.

The J gene is TRBJ2-1, the V gene TRBV19, with a tentative D call TRBD1 (5 bases). V was trimmed by 7 bases and J by 3 bases, leaving 13 bases between them. Germline assignment: CDR1 LNHDA and CDR2 SQIVND (reference sequence). The CDR3 length is 14 residues. The CDR3: CASTSQAIYNEQFF. DNA for the CDR3: TGTGCCAGTACGTCACAGGCAATCTACAATGAGCAGTTCTTC.

The V and J genes are TRBV5-1 and TRBJ2-5, with 10 bases matching TRBD2. Looked up from germline, CDR1 is SGHRS and CDR2 is YFSETQ. V shed 0 bases and J 2 bases; nucleotides not matched to a gene: 4. The CDR3 is 16 amino acids. The CDR3, as DNA: TGCGCCAGCAGCTTGGTGGGTAGCGGGGGGCAAGAGACCCAGTACTTC. It is translated as CASSLVGSGGQETQYF. Full variable domain (missing parts from reference TRBV5-1 and TRBJ2-5): KAGVTQTPRYLIKTRGQQVTLSCSPISGHRSVSWYQQTPGQGLQFLFEYFSETQRNKGNFPGRFSGRQFSNSRSEMNVSTLELGDSALYLCASSLVGSGGQETQYFGPGTRLLVL.

The chain employs TRBV19 and TRBJ2-1; 9 bases map to TRBD2. The V gene's germline CDR1 is LNHDA and CDR2 SQIVND (reference sequence). The CDR3 sequence is 16 residues long. Germline trimming cut 1 base from V and 7 bases from J; bases unmatched to any gene: 8. The CDR3 DNA follows: TGTGCCAGTAGTATAGGGCGGGGGGGCAAAAGGAATGAGCAGTTCTTC. Residues: CASSIGRGGKRNEQFF.

This clone came up a few times. CDR3: CASSPPDRGGDQPQHF. The CDR3 DNA is TGTGCCAGCAGTCCACCGGACAGGGGGGGTGATCAGCCCCAGCATTTT. The chain joins TRBV27 to TRBJ1-5; 10 bases align to TRBD1. J was trimmed by 5 bases and V by 5 bases; bases with no gene match: 9. The CDR3 covers 16 residues. The germline V gene has CDR1 MNHEY and CDR2 SMNVEV (reference sequence).

The chain combines TRBV4-2 with TRBJ1-6; D not certain. From germline, CDR1 is LGHNA and CDR2 YNFKEQ. This CDR3 has 14 residues. The V and J ends lost 1 base and 7 bases respectively, with 8 bases between them. This chain's CDR3 is CASSQGRGNSPLHF. In nucleotides, the CDR3 is TGTGCCAGCAGCCAAGGCCGAGGGAATTCACCCCTCCACTTT.

V gene TRBV7-9 combines with J gene TRBJ2-1; 7 bases align to TRBD2. Germline V gene sequence: CDR1 SEHNR, CDR2 FQNEAQ (reference sequence). The CDR3 runs 16 residues. The V and J ends lost 2 bases and 10 bases, in that order; junction bases with no gene match: 14. CDR3 sequence reads: CASSLLQAPTGREQFF. The DNA of the CDR3 is TGTGCCAGCAGCTTATTACAGGCCCCTACCGGGAGGGAGCAGTTCTTC. The whole variable domain, remainder taken from reference TRBV7-9 and TRBJ2-1, is DTGVSQNPRHKITKRGQNVTFRCDPISEHNRLYWYRQTLGQGPEFLTYFQNEAQLEKSRLLSDRFSAERPKGSFSTLEIQRTEQGDSAMYLCASSLLQAPTGREQFFGPGTRLTVL.

The V and J genes are TRBV10-3 and TRBJ1-1; 8 bases map to TRBD1. This CDR3 is 14 amino acids long. The germline CDR1 and CDR2 sequences are ENHRY and SYGVKD. Trimming at V came to 8 bases and at J to 1 base, leaving 6 bases not matched to a gene. The CDR3: CAIRPGTGNTEAFF. As DNA, the CDR3 is TGTGCCATCCGCCCGGGGACAGGGAACACTGAAGCTTTCTTT.